This T cell receptor beta chain is from a study of blood T cells in healthy people across ages. Study background: In model experiments, template switching was able to capture about one barcoded beta molecule for every two T cells that were present.

Broader study findings: Possibly, changes in expanded clonotypes were confounded because donor CMV status was unknown. As naive T cell percentage varied, TCR beta diversity correlated strongly with it.

Alongside a J-beta primer mix, a sample-barcoded 5' primer served in a second PCR lasting 7 to 11 cycles. Any given sample supplied a minimum of 2.5 million CDR3-containing paired-end reads. TCRdb processed the 5' RACE reads anew with MiXCR; each CDR3 protein has one entry. The sample records hundreds of thousands of distinct CDR3 sequences, nearly 60% being singletons. As regards this clonotype: Its matching antigen is unknown.

The CDR3 loop spans 14 amino acids. The germline V gene encodes CDR1 SGHVS and CDR2 FQNEAQ. Between the trimmed V and J ends, which lost 5 bases and 2 bases, there was a span of 12 bases. Specimen: blood. This chain links TRBV7-8 with TRBJ1-2, with D hard to call. The source of this sequence is a man aged 25 to 45 in good health. CDR3 bases: TGTGCCAGCAGCCTATCCACACAAAACTATGGCTACACCTTC. This encodes CASSLSTQNYGYTF. The full variable domain, its missing parts supplied by reference TRBV7-8 and TRBJ1-2, is GAGVSQSPRYKVAKRGQDVALRCDPISGHVSLFWYQQALGQGPEFLTYFQNEAQLDKSGLPSDRFFAERPEGSVSTLKIQRTQQEDSAVYLCASSLSTQNYGYTFGSGTRLTVV.